The next 18 T cell receptor beta chains were all read from a single sample in a study of T cells after posttransplantation cyclophosphamide. TCRdb keeps only in-frame clones here, not all; method: immunoSEQ multiplex PCR. The sample lists approximately 21,000 clones, 95% to 99% seen once, with under 0.15% in the top ten. The sequencing input was naive CD8+ T cells sorted from PBMCs. The receptors come from a man aged 35-49 years in good health, CMV-negative, and a related stem cell transplant donor.

The CDR3 loop is CASSLPRQGYGETQYF. As DNA, the CDR3 is TGTGCCAGCAGTTTACCGCGACAGGGTTATGGAGAGACCCAGTACTTC. The chain has TRBV28 and TRBJ2-5, with 7 bases aligning to TRBD1. The ends lost 2 bases at V and 4 bases at J; junction bases unmatched: 10. Germline V gene lookup returns CDR1 MDHEN and CDR2 SYDVKM. The CDR3 consists of 16 residues.

The V gene is TRBV11-2, the J gene TRBJ2-7, with TRBD1 identical over 8 bases. With V trimmed by 1 base and J by 0 bases, 2 bases remained unmatched. Per the germline V gene, CDR1 is SGHAT and CDR2 is FQNNGV. CDR3 length: 15 amino acids. DNA of the CDR3: TGTGCCAGCAGCTTAGGGGACAGGAACTCCTACGAGCAGTACTTC. Translating gives CASSLGDRNSYEQYF.

The J gene is TRBJ1-5, the V gene TRBV4-2; D is possibly TRBD1 (5 bases). Trimming took off 5 bases at V and 4 bases at J, with 12 bases between the two ends. This CDR3 region has 14 residues. The germline CDR1 and CDR2 sequences are LGHNA and YNFKEQ. The CDR3 region has the DNA TGTGCCAGCAGCGGGGCGGCGGAAAATCAGCCCCAGCATTTT. Translation gives CASSGAAENQPQHF.

In this sample, this clone turned up once. V and J are TRBV7-8 and TRBJ2-3; no firm D call. Trimming stripped 1 base from V and 4 bases from J, with 15 bases between. CDR1 and CDR2 (germline): SGHVS, FQNEAQ. The CDR3 runs to 16 residues. The CDR3: CASSLVASRSADTQYF. The CDR3, as DNA: TGTGCCAGCAGCTTAGTGGCGTCCCGGAGTGCAGATACGCAGTATTTT.

The chain couples TRBV4-3 to TRBJ1-4; 7 bases align to TRBD1. CDR1 and CDR2 from the germline V gene are LGHNA and YSLEER. The V segment lost 1 base and the J segment 7 bases; nucleotides outside the gene matches: 3. The CDR3 is made up of 14 amino acids. DNA for the CDR3: TGCGCCAGCAGCCAAGCAGGGGGAACTGAAAAACTGTTTTTT. Protein sequence: CASSQAGGTEKLFF.

The CDR3 loop reads CASCIGTGIYEQYF. CDR3 sequence (DNA): TGCGCCAGCTGCATAGGGACAGGGATCTACGAGCAGTACTTC. The chain joins TRBV5-1 to TRBJ2-7; 9 nucleotides agree with TRBD1. V was pared by 7 bases and J by 3 bases, with 8 bases of the junction left unmatched. This CDR3 has 14 residues. Germline-derived CDR1 and CDR2 are SGHRS and YFSETQ.

This clone was picked up one time. The chain uses TRBV7-3 and TRBJ2-1, with 11 positions matching TRBD2. Germline V gene sequence: CDR1 SGHTA, CDR2 FQGTGA. V trimming: 5 bases; J trimming: 4 bases; junction bases outside the gene matches: 1. This CDR3 has 14 amino acids. CDR3 region: CASSPSGRYNEQFF. DNA for the CDR3: TGTGCCAGCAGCCCTAGCGGGAGGTACAATGAGCAGTTCTTC.

The rearrangement uses TRBV9 and TRBJ1-1; 8 positions agree with TRBD1. The CDR3 is 14 amino acids. J gave up 4 bases and V 3 bases, and 5 bases lay outside the gene matches. Germline-derived CDR1 and CDR2 are SGDLS and YYNGEE. CDR3 in DNA: TGTGCCAGCAGCGCCCGACAGGGGACCACTGAAGCTTTCTTT. Protein product: CASSARQGTTEAFF.

V and J are TRBV6-5 and TRBJ2-7, with 8 bases that match TRBD2. Germline assignment: CDR1 MNHEY and CDR2 SVGAGI. V shed 0 bases, J shed 6 bases, and the junction held 10 bases outside the gene matches. CDR3 length equals 16 residues. In DNA, the CDR3 is TGTGCCAGCAGTTACTCGGGGCTAGCGGGCCCCTCCGAGCAGTACTTC. Protein product: CASSYSGLAGPSEQYF.

The rearrangement joins TRBV2 to TRBJ1-3; perhaps TRBD1 as D (6 bases). Germline assignment: CDR1 SNHLY and CDR2 FYNNEI. CDR3 size: 16 residues. V was trimmed by 5 bases and J by 0 bases, leaving 14 bases between them. CDR3 loop: CASSTLTGLSGNTIYF. DNA of the CDR3: TGTGCCAGCAGTACCTTAACAGGGCTCTCTGGAAACACCATATATTTT.

The rearrangement joins TRBV27 to TRBJ2-7; 7 positions match TRBD2. The CDR3 covers 14 residues. Trimming cost V 6 bases and J 6 bases; bases outside gene matches: 11. Germline CDR1 MNHEY, CDR2 SMNVEV (reference sequence). CDR3 residues: CASSPGLGLAEQYF. The CDR3 bases are TGTGCCAGCAGCCCCGGACTAGGTCTCGCCGAGCAGTACTTC.

This sequence joins TRBV21-1 and TRBJ2-1; TRBD2 is the table's D call and was not checked against the DNA. TRBV21-1 is listed as a pseudogene. The CDR3 has 14 residues. CDR3 sequence (DNA): TGTGCCAGCCTGGCGGGACTTCCTACAACCGGGAAGATCTTC. It specifies CASLAGLPTTGKIF.

The J gene is TRBJ2-5, the V gene TRBV10-1, with D possibly TRBD2 on 7 matching bases. V shed 4 bases and J shed 2 bases, with 23 bases lying between them. The CDR3 runs 18 residues. CDR1 WNHNN and CDR2 SYGVQD come from the germline V gene (reference sequence). The CDR3 region is CASSGSGREPRGQETQYF. CDR3 DNA sequence: TGCGCCAGCAGTGGGTCGGGGCGGGAGCCTAGGGGGCAAGAGACCCAGTACTTC.

J is TRBJ2-3 and V is TRBV15; unclear D gene. CDR1 and CDR2 (germline): LNHNV, YYDKDF (reference sequence). CDR3 size: 15 residues. The V and J ends lost 0 bases and 2 bases respectively, with 9 bases between them. The CDR3 DNA is TGTGCCACCAGCAGAGATGGCAGGCCCACAGATACGCAGTATTTT. Its protein is CATSRDGRPTDTQYF.

The rearrangement links TRBV7-2 to TRBJ2-1; a possible D gene is TRBD2 (6 bases). The CDR3 loop spans 15 amino acids. The V gene's germline CDR1 is SGHTA and CDR2 FQGNSA. V dropped 7 bases and J dropped 0 bases, with 13 bases sitting between them. In nucleotides, the CDR3 is TGTGCCAGCATCGGGTGGCGGGGCTCCTACAATGAGCAGTTCTTC. Amino acid sequence: CASIGWRGSYNEQFF.

This clone has just one count. J is TRBJ1-1 and V is TRBV18; 10 bases agree with TRBD1. Germline assignment: CDR1 KGHSH and CDR2 LQKENI. The CDR3 covers 16 residues. V trimming: 3 bases; J trimming: 1 base; junction bases outside the gene matches: 5. In DNA, the CDR3 is TGTGCCAGCTCACCCTGGACAGGGGGAAAGAACACTGAAGCTTTCTTT. It is translated as CASSPWTGGKNTEAFF. Drawing the rest from reference TRBV18 and TRBJ1-1, the complete variable domain is NAGVMQNPRHLVRRRGQEARLRCSPMKGHSHVYWYRQLPEEGLKFMVYLQKENIIDESGMPKERFSAEFPKEGPSILRIQQVVRGDSAAYFCASSPWTGGKNTEAFFGQGTRLTVV.

The chain employs TRBV27 and TRBJ2-5; TRBD1 matches at 7 bases. This CDR3 is 16 amino acids long. Germline V gene sequence: CDR1 MNHEY, CDR2 SMNVEV (reference sequence). V gave up 4 bases and J gave up 4 bases; unmatched junction bases: 12. The CDR3 region is CASSYLPGPGGETQYF. Here the CDR3 DNA reads TGTGCCAGCAGTTATCTACCGGGACCAGGGGGAGAGACCCAGTACTTC.

The chain links TRBV6-6 to TRBJ2-7, with D perhaps matching TRBD1 (7 bases). Trimming took off 3 bases at V and 4 bases at J, with 10 bases between the two ends. The germline CDR1 and CDR2 sequences are MNHNY and SVGAGI (reference sequence). This CDR3 is 13 amino acids long. CDR3 coding DNA: TGTGCCAGCAGTTATCAGGGGGGTTACGAGCAGTACTTC. Translating gives CASSYQGGYEQYF.